Below, 8 T cell receptor beta chains from the same sample are listed, as sequenced in a study of cytomegalovirus exposure and HLA in healthy donors. TCRdb keeps only in-frame clones here, not all; method: immunoSEQ multiplex PCR. The repertoire consists of about 98,000 clones, with 87% occurring once and the leading ten covering 3.5% to 5%. Specimen: PBMCs. The receptors shown here come from a woman in her twenties or thirties in good health and CMV-seronegative.

This clone appeared a single time. This chain connects TRBV28 to TRBJ2-7, with 7 bases fitting TRBD1. With 4 bases clipped from V and 2 bases from J, the junction kept 8 bases outside the gene matches. Germline V gene data show CDR1 as MDHEN and CDR2 as SYDVKM. The CDR3 spans 15 residues. Written as DNA, the CDR3 is TGTGCCAGCAGTTCCCCCGGGACAGTCGCCTACGAGCAGTACTTC. As protein: CASSSPGTVAYEQYF.

The V and J genes are TRBV27 and TRBJ2-1, with 10 bases aligning to TRBD2. Per the germline V gene, CDR1 is MNHEY and CDR2 is SMNVEV (reference sequence). Trimming cost V 7 bases and J 0 bases; bases outside gene matches: 0. This CDR3 comprises 14 residues. The CDR3 is CASTSGGSYNEQFF. CDR3 in DNA: TGTGCCAGCACTAGCGGGGGCTCCTACAATGAGCAGTTCTTC.

V gene TRBV2 combines with J gene TRBJ1-3; tentative D call: TRBD1 (6 bases). Trimming took 5 bases from V and 4 from J, leaving 9 bases between them. CDR3 length equals 13 residues. Germline V gives CDR1 SNHLY, CDR2 FYNNEI. The CDR3 DNA reads as TGTGCCAGCAGTACAGGGAAAGGAAACACCATATATTTT. Translating it yields CASSTGKGNTIYF.

J is TRBJ1-5 and V is TRBV29-1; 9 bases are a match to TRBD1. The length of the CDR3 is 12 residues. The trim removed 6 bases at V and 8 bases at J, leaving 5 bases unmatched. Looked up from germline, CDR1 is SQVTM and CDR2 is ANQGSEA. The CDR3 DNA is TGCAGCGTCCGGACAGGGGAAAAGCCCCAGCATTTT. This codes for CSVRTGEKPQHF.

J is TRBJ2-5 and V is TRBV6-5, with D unclear. In germline, CDR1 is MNHEY, CDR2 SVGAGI. V dropped 8 bases and J dropped 3 bases, with 19 bases sitting between them. The CDR3 contains 15 residues. The CDR3 loop reads CASGIETPKKETQYF. The CDR3, as DNA: TGTGCCAGCGGCATAGAGACACCAAAAAAAGAGACCCAGTACTTC.

The chain employs TRBV4-1 and TRBJ2-5; 8 bases agree with TRBD1. This CDR3 contains 16 residues. The J segment lost 5 bases and the V segment lost 3 bases, leaving 11 bases of the junction unmatched. Germline CDR1 MGHRA, CDR2 YSYEKL. The DNA of the CDR3 is TGCGCCAGCAGCCACCCACGGACAGGGCCTGATGAGACCCAGTACTTC. This translates into CASSHPRTGPDETQYF.

This rearrangement joins TRBV23-1 to TRBJ2-7, with 8 bases identical to TRBD1. TRBV23-1 is marked as an open reading frame, function uncertain. CDR3 length: 14 amino acids. After removal of 7 bases from V and 3 bases from J, the junction contained 8 bases not matched to a gene. CDR3 nucleotides: TGCGCCAGCATCCTAGACAGGGGAGGCTACGAGCAGTACTTC. Translating it yields CASILDRGGYEQYF.

This rearrangement joins TRBV7-7 to TRBJ2-7; 15 bases agree with TRBD2. Germline CDR1 SSHAT, CDR2 FNYEAQ (reference sequence). This CDR3 is built from 16 residues. With 5 bases clipped from V and 6 bases from J, the junction kept 8 bases outside the gene matches. The CDR3: CASSMGLAGGKSEQYF. For the CDR3, the DNA is TGTGCCAGCAGCATGGGACTAGCGGGGGGAAAGAGCGAGCAGTACTTC.